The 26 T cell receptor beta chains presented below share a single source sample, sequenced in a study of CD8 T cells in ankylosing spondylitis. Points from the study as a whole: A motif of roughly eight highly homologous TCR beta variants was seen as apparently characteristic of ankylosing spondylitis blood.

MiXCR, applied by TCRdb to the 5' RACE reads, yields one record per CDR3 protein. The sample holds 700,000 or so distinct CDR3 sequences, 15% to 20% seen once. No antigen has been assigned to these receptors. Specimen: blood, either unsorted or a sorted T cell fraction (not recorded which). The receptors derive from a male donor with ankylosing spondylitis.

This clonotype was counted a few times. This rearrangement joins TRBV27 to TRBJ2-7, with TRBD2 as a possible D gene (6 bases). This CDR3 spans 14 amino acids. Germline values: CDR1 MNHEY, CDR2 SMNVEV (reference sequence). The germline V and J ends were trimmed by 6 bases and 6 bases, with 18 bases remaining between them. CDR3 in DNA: TGTGCCAGCAGCATCGGGGGAGGCCCCGTCGAGCAGTACTTC. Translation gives CASSIGGGPVEQYF.

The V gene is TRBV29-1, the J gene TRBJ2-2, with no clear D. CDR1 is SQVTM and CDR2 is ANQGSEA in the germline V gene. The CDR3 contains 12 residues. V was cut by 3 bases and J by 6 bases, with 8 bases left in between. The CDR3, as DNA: TGCAGCGTTGACCGGTCAGCCGGGGAGCTGTTTTTT. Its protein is CSVDRSAGELFF.

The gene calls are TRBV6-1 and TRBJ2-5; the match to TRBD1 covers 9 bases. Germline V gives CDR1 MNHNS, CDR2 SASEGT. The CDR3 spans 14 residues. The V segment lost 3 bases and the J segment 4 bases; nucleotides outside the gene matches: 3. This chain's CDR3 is CASSDGQGRETQYF. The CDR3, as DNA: TGTGCCAGCAGTGACGGACAGGGGCGAGAGACCCAGTACTTC.

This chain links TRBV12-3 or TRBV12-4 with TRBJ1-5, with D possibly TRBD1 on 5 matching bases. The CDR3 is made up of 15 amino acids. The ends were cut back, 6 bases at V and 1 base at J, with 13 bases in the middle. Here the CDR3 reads CASSQDGASNQPQHF. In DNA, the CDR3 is TGTGCCAGCAGCCAGGACGGGGCGAGCAATCAGCCCCAGCATTTT.

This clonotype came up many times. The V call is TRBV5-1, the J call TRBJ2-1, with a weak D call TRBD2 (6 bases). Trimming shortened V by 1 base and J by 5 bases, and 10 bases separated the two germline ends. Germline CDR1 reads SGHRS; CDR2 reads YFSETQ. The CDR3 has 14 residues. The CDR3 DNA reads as TGCGCCAGCAGCTTGTTGCGGGACGACAATGAGCAGTTCTTC. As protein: CASSLLRDDNEQFF.

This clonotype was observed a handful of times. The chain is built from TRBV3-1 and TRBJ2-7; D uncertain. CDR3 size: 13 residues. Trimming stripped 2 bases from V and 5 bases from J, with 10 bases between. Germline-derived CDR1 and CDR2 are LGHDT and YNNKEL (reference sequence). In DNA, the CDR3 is TGTGCCAGCAGCCAACGTTCGGGTGACGAGCAGTACTTC. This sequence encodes CASSQRSGDEQYF.

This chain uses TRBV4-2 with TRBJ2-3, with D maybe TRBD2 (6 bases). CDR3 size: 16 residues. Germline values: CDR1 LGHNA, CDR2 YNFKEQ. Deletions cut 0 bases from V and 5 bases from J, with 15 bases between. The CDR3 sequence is CASSQDWRALGDTQYF. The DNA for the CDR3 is TGTGCCAGCAGCCAAGATTGGAGGGCCCTTGGAGATACGCAGTATTTT.

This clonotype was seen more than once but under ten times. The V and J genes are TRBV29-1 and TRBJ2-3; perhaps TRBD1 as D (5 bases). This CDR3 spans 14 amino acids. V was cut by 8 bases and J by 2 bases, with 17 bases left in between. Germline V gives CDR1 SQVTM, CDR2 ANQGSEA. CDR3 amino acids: CSLGPGRPTDTQYF. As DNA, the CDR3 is TGCAGCCTGGGGCCGGGCAGACCCACAGATACGCAGTATTTT.

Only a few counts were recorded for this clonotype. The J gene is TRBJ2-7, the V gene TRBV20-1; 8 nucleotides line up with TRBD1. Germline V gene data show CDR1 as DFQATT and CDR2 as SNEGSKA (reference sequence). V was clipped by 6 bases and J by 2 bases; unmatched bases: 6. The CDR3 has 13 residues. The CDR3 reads CSAKDRATYEQYF. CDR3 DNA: TGCAGTGCCAAGGACAGGGCAACCTACGAGCAGTACTTC.

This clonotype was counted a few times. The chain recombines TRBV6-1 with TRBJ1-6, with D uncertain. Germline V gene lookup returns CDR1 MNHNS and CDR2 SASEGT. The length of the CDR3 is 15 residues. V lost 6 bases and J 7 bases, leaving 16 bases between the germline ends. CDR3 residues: CASRPGFLGNSPLHF. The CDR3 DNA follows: TGTGCCAGCAGACCGGGGTTCTTGGGGAATTCACCCCTCCACTTT.

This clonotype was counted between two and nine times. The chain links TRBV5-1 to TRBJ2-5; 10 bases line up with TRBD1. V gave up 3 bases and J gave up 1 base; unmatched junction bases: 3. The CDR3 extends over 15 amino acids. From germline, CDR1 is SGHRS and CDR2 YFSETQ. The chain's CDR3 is CASSYGQGGQETQYF. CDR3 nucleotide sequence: TGCGCCAGCAGCTACGGACAGGGGGGCCAAGAGACCCAGTACTTC.

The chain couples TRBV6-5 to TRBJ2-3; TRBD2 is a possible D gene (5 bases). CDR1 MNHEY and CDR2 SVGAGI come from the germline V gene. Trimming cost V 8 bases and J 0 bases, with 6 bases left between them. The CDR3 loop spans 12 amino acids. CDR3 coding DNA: TGTGCCAGCCAGCGGAGCACAGATACGCAGTATTTT. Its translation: CASQRSTDTQYF.

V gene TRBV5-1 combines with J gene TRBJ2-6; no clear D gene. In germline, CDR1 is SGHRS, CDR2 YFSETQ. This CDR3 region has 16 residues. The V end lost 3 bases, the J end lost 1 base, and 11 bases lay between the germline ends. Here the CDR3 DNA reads TGCGCCAGCAGCTATGTTTCGGGTTCTGGGGCCAACGTCCTGACTTTC. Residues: CASSYVSGSGANVLTF.

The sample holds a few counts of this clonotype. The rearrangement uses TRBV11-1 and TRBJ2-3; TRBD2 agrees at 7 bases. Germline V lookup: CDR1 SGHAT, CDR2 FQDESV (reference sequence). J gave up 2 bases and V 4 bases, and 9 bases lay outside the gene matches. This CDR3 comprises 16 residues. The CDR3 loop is CASSSPSGAFTDTQYF. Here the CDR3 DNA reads TGTGCCAGCAGCTCCCCCAGCGGGGCGTTCACAGATACGCAGTATTTT.

The CDR3 loop is CASSLGLELANNEQFF. The CDR3 coding sequence is TGTGCCAGCAGCTTAGGTCTAGAATTGGCTAACAATGAGCAGTTCTTC. The chain combines TRBV7-9 with TRBJ2-1; D is uncertain. V lost 1 base and J lost 5, with 15 bases in between. This CDR3 has 16 amino acids. The germline V gene encodes CDR1 SEHNR and CDR2 FQNEAQ (reference sequence).

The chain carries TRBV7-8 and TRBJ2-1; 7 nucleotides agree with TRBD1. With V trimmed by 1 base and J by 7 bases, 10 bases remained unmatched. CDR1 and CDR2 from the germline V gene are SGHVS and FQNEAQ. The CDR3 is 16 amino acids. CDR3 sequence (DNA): TGTGCCAGCAGCTTAGGGCCTACAGGGGTCGTGAATGAGCAGTTCTTC. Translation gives CASSLGPTGVVNEQFF.

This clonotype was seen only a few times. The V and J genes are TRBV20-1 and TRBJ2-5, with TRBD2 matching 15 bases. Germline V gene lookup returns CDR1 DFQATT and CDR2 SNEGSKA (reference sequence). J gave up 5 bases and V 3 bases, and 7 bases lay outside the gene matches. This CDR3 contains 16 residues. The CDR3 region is CSASPGLAGGPETQYF. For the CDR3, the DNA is TGCAGTGCTAGCCCCGGACTAGCGGGAGGGCCGGAGACCCAGTACTTC.

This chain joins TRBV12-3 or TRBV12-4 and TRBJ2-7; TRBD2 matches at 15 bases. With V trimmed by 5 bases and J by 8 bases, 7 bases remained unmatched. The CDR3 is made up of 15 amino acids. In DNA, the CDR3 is TGTGCCAGCAGTCGGGGACTAGCGGGAGGTTCGAAGCAGTACTTC. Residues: CASSRGLAGGSKQYF.

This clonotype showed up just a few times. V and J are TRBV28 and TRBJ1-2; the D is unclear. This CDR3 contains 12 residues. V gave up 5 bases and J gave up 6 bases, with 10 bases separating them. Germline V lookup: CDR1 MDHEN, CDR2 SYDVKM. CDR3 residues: CASSRVADGYTF. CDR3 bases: TGTGCCAGCAGTAGGGTTGCGGATGGCTACACCTTC.

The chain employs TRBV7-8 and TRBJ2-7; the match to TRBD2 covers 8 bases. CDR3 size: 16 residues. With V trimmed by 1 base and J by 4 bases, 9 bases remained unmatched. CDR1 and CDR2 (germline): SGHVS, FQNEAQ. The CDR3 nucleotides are TGTGCCAGCAGCTTAGGACGTAGCGGGGCCATGTACGAGCAGTACTTC. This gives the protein CASSLGRSGAMYEQYF.

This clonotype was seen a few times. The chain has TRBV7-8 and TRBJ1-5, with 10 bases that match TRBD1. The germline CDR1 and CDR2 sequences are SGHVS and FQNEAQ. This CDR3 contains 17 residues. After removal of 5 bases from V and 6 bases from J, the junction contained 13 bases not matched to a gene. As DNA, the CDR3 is TGTGCCAGCAGCCGAATAACGGGACAGGGGTTGGGTCAGCCCCAGCATTTT. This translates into CASSRITGQGLGQPQHF. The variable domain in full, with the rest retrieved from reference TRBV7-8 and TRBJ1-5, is GAGVSQSPRYKVAKRGQDVALRCDPISGHVSLFWYQQALGQGPEFLTYFQNEAQLDKSGLPSDRFFAERPEGSVSTLKIQRTQQEDSAVYLCASSRITGQGLGQPQHFGDGTRLSIL.

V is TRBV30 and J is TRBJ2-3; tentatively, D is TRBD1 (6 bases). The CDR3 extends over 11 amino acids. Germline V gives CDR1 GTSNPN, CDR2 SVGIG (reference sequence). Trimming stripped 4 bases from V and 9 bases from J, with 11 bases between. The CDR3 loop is CAWIGQKTQYF. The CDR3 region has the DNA TGTGCCTGGATCGGACAGAAGACGCAGTATTTT.

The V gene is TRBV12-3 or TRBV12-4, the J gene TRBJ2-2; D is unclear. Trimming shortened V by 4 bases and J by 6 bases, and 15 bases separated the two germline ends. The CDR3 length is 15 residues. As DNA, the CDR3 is TGTGCCAGCAGTTCCGCGACGCGGTCACCCGGGGAGCTGTTTTTT. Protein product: CASSSATRSPGELFF.

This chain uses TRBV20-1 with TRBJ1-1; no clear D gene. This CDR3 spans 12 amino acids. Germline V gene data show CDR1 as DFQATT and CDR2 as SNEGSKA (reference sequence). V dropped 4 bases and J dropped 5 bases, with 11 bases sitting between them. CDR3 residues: CSAIDTQTEAFF. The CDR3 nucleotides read TGCAGTGCTATCGACACACAGACTGAAGCTTTCTTT.

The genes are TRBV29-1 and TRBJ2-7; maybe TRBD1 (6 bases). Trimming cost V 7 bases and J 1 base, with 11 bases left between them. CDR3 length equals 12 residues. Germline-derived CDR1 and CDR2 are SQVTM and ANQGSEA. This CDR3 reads CSGSRGSYEQYF. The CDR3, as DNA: TGCAGCGGCTCGAGGGGGTCCTACGAGCAGTACTTC.

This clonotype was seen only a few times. The CDR3 nucleotides read TGCAGCGCCGGGCATTTAGGTCAGCCCCAGCATTTT. This gives the protein CSAGHLGQPQHF. This sequence joins TRBV29-1 and TRBJ1-5; D remains ambiguous. V was cut by 7 bases and J by 6 bases, with 13 bases left in between. This CDR3 is 12 amino acids long. Germline V gene sequence: CDR1 SQVTM, CDR2 ANQGSEA.